This TCR beta chain was observed in a study of identical twins. Germline assignment: CDR1 SGHRS and CDR2 YFSETQ. Unmatched junction bases numbered 11, after V lost 4 bases and J lost 4 bases. The CDR3 runs to 16 residues. Unique molecular identifiers were present on cDNA, and template switching added a universal primer site. MiXCR was run by TCRdb on the 5' RACE reads, yielding one entry per CDR3 protein. This sample yields a few hundred thousand distinct CDR3 sequences, of which about 18% are seen a single time; less than 15% belongs to the top ten. The origin of this receptor is a man in his forties or fifties in good health. V and J are TRBV5-1 and TRBJ2-5; 9 bases align to TRBD1. The sequencing sample was made of naive T cells sorted from blood. The DNA of the CDR3 is TGCGCCAGCAGCGCCGACGGGACAGGGAATAGAGAGACCCAGTACTTC. Translated, it gives CASSADGTGNRETQYF.